The clone carrying this T cell receptor beta chain was seen ten or more times. Antigen specificity is unknown. The data originate from a study of CD8 T cells in ankylosing spondylitis. Overall study results and limits: Made up of about eight highly homologous variants, a TCR beta motif appeared characteristic of ankylosing spondylitis blood.

TCRdb called the 5' RACE reads again in MiXCR, with one record for every CDR3 protein. In the table there are roughly 130,000 distinct CDR3 sequences, approximately 6.8% of which are singletons. This CDR3 has 13 residues. Trimming stripped 3 bases from V and 7 bases from J, with 13 bases between. Germline loops: CDR1 SGHRS, CDR2 YFSETQ. This TCR derives from a male donor with ankylosing spondylitis or in good health (not recorded which). This chain uses TRBV5-1 with TRBJ1-1; tentative D call: TRBD1 (5 bases). Sequenced: blood, either unsorted or a sorted T cell fraction (not recorded which). The CDR3 DNA reads TGCGCCAGCAGCTCAAAAGGGGAGGTTGAAGCTTTCTTT. Translated, it gives CASSSKGEVEAFF. The full variable domain, its missing parts supplied by reference TRBV5-1 and TRBJ1-1, is KAGVTQTPRYLIKTRGQQVTLSCSPISGHRSVSWYQQTPGQGLQFLFEYFSETQRNKGNFPGRFSGRQFSNSRSEMNVSTLELGDSALYLCASSSKGEVEAFFGQGTRLTVV.